These 6 T cell receptor beta chains share one sample of origin, sequenced in a study of T-cell memory formation after mild COVID-19. A single record per CDR3 protein comes from TCRdb applying MiXCR to the 5' RACE reads. The sample carries a few hundred thousand distinct CDR3 sequences, less than 25% recorded once. The specimen sequenced was PBMCs or a T cell subset sorted from them (not recorded which). Receptors originate from a man aged 18 to 30 who had mild COVID-19 (a few samples of this study predate the infection). Cell type and time point are not known.

This clonotype has at least ten counts. V is TRBV7-2 and J is TRBJ2-7; D perhaps matches TRBD1 (5 bases). V shed 1 base and J shed 2 bases, with 6 bases lying between them. The CDR3 spans 13 residues. From germline, CDR1 is SGHTA and CDR2 FQGNSA. The CDR3 DNA follows: TGTGCCAGCAGCTTAGGGACAACCTACGAGCAGTACGTC. Its protein product is CASSLGTTYEQYV.

The chain has TRBV4-1 and TRBJ2-3; TRBD2 is a possible D gene (5 bases). The CDR3 spans 14 residues. Germline CDR1 and CDR2: MGHRA and YSYEKL. Trimming took 1 base from V and 6 from J, leaving 11 bases between them. CDR3 nucleotide sequence: TGCGCCAGCAGCCAAGTGGAGGTGGGGGATACGCAGTATTTT. It is translated as CASSQVEVGDTQYF.

The V gene is TRBV3-1, the J gene TRBJ2-3; 10 bases line up with TRBD1. From germline, CDR1 is LGHDT and CDR2 YNNKEL (reference sequence). V gave up 4 bases and J gave up 4 bases; unmatched junction bases: 14. The CDR3 has 18 amino acids. The CDR3 nucleotides are TGTGCCAGCAGCCGAAAAGGGCCGGGACAGGGGTTTCCAGATACGCAGTATTTT. Translation: CASSRKGPGQGFPDTQYF.

This clonotype appeared a few times. The chain joins TRBV4-1 to TRBJ2-7, with D possibly TRBD1 on 5 matching bases. CDR1 MGHRA and CDR2 YSYEKL come from the germline V gene. V dropped 1 base and J dropped 2 bases, with 12 bases sitting between them. The CDR3 is made up of 15 amino acids. The CDR3 DNA sequence: TGCGCCAGCAGCCAAGGACAGCCCAATGCCTACGAGCAGTACTTC. It yields the protein CASSQGQPNAYEQYF.

This sequence joins TRBV11-2 and TRBJ2-1; D not resolved. This CDR3 has 13 residues. V lost 3 bases and J 4 bases, leaving 7 bases between the germline ends. In germline, CDR1 is SGHAT, CDR2 FQNNGV. The CDR3 DNA sequence: TGTGCCAGCAGCTTGACCCTTTACAATGAGCAGTTCTTC. Translation: CASSLTLYNEQFF.

The V call is TRBV7-2, the J call TRBJ2-5; 7 bases match TRBD2. After removal of 1 base from V and 5 bases from J, the junction contained 4 bases not matched to a gene. CDR1 is SGHTA and CDR2 is FQGNSA in the germline V gene. The CDR3 is made up of 14 amino acids. The CDR3 sequence is CASSLEVGGETQYF. CDR3 nucleotides: TGTGCCAGCAGCTTAGAAGTGGGGGGGGAGACCCAGTACTTC.